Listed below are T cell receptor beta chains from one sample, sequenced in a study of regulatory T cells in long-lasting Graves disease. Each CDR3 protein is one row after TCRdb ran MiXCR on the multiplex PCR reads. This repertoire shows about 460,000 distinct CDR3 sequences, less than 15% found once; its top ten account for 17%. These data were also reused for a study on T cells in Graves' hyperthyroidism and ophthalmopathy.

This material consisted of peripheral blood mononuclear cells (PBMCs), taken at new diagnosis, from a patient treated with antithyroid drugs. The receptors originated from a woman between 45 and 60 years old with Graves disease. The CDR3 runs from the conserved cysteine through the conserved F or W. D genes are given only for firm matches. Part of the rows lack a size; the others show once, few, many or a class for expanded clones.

CASSVAPLVLHTGELFF	TGTGCCAGCAGCGTAGCCCCCCTAGTGTTGCACACCGGGGAGCTGTTTTTT	.	TRBV9	TRBJ2-2	17	.
CASRSRGYSGNTIYF	TGTGCCAGCAGATCCAGGGGGTATTCTGGAAACACCATATATTTT	TRBD1	TRBV2	TRBJ1-3	15	many
CAGSLAGQEYEQYF	TGCGCCGGCAGCTTGGCCGGGCAGGAATACGAGCAGTACTTC	.	TRBV5-1	TRBJ2-7	14	many
CASSPALGQNIQYF	TGTGCCAGCAGCCCCGCGTTGGGACAAAACATTCAGTACTTC	.	TRBV7-8	TRBJ2-4	14	many
CASSISRQRTHEQYF	TGTGCCAGTAGTATAAGTAGGCAGAGGACCCACGAGCAGTACTTC	.	TRBV19	TRBJ2-7	15	.
CASSIHTGGGSYEQYF	TGTGCCAGCAGTATACATACAGGGGGTGGATCCTACGAGCAGTACTTC	TRBD1	TRBV27	TRBJ2-7	16	.
CASSPTYLRYSNQPQHF	TGTGCCAGCTCACCGACCTATCTAAGATATAGCAATCAGCCCCAGCATTTT	.	TRBV18	TRBJ1-5	17	many
CASSQDMGRGSYNEQFF	TGCGCCAGCAGCCAAGATATGGGGCGGGGCTCCTACAATGAGCAGTTCTTC	.	TRBV4-1	TRBJ2-1	17	many
CSAQAPGGSYEQYF	TGCAGTGCCCAGGCCCCTGGAGGAAGCTACGAGCAGTACTTC	.	TRBV20-1	TRBJ2-7	14	few
CASSEAGGWYEQYF	TGTGCCAGCAGTGAAGCGGGGGGCTGGTACGAGCAGTACTTC	.	TRBV6-1	TRBJ2-7	14	many
CASSLSTGREYGYTF	TGTGCCAGCAGTTTATCTACAGGACGGGAATATGGCTACACCTTC	.	TRBV28	TRBJ1-2	15	many
CASSEDRALRQAFF	TGTGCCAGCAGCGAGGACAGGGCATTGAGGCAAGCTTTCTTT	TRBD1	TRBV2	TRBJ1-1	14	many
CASSQGGLPRLDTQYF	TGCGCCAGCAGCCAAGGGGGGCTTCCGAGGTTGGATACGCAGTATTTT	.	TRBV5-4	TRBJ2-3	16	once
CASSVRGLSGSPLHF	TGTGCCAGCAGTGTCAGGGGGTTGAGCGGGTCACCCCTCCACTTT	TRBD1	TRBV2	TRBJ1-6	15	.
CASSQGTSANEQFF	TGTGCCAGCAGCCAAGGGACTAGCGCCAATGAGCAGTTCTTC	TRBD2	TRBV6-1	TRBJ2-1	14	few
CASSVMWASGRGNEQFF	TGCGCCAGCAGCGTCATGTGGGCTAGCGGGAGAGGCAATGAGCAGTTCTTC	TRBD2	TRBV5-1	TRBJ2-1	17	many
CASSADRAIASGSVDEQYF	TGCGCCAGCAGCGCCGACAGGGCGATCGCTAGCGGGAGTGTCGACGAGCAGTACTTC	TRBD2	TRBV5-1	TRBJ2-7	19	.
CASSPDRDQPQHF	TGTGCCAGCTCACCTGACAGGGATCAGCCCCAGCATTTT	TRBD1	TRBV18	TRBJ1-5	13	many
CASSFWTSGSADTQYF	TGTGCCAGCAGCTTCTGGACTAGCGGGAGTGCAGATACGCAGTATTTT	TRBD2	TRBV7-9	TRBJ2-3	16	many
CSASGMLSKSGDTQYF	TGCAGTGCTAGCGGGATGCTCTCCAAATCGGGAGATACGCAGTATTTT	.	TRBV20-1	TRBJ2-3	16	many
CASSLDLLRETDTQYF	TGTGCCAGCAGCTTAGATCTTTTGAGGGAGACAGATACGCAGTATTTT	.	TRBV11-2	TRBJ2-3	16	many
CSVPGQGGTGELFF	TGCAGCGTCCCCGGACAGGGTGGGACCGGGGAGCTGTTTTTT	TRBD1	TRBV29-1	TRBJ2-2	14	few
CSSPNRQVNGRTQYF	TGCAGTTCCCCAAACCGGCAGGTTAACGGCCGGACCCAGTACTTC	.	TRBV20-1	TRBJ2-5	15	many
CASTLAGEQFF	TGTGCCAGCACCTTGGCGGGTGAGCAGTTCTTC	.	TRBV6-1	TRBJ2-1	11	many
CASSLPGTDNSPLHF	TGTGCCAGCAGTTTACCCGGGACAGATAATTCACCCCTCCACTTT	TRBD1	TRBV28	TRBJ1-6	15	.
CASSLGQGLYNEQFF	TGCGCCAGCAGCCTGGGACAGGGCCTATACAATGAGCAGTTCTTC	TRBD1	TRBV5-1	TRBJ2-1	15	many
CASSWDPLAGGQFF	TGTGCCAGCAGCTGGGACCCTTTGGCGGGAGGCCAGTTCTTC	TRBD2	TRBV5-5	TRBJ2-1	14	many
CASNPMGLEYEQYF	TGTGCCAGCAATCCTATGGGACTTGAATACGAGCAGTACTTC	.	TRBV12-3/TRBV12-4	TRBJ2-7	14	many
CASSPLLAGGLDEQCF	TGTGCCAGCAGTCCCCTACTAGCGGGAGGGCTAGACGAGCAGTGCTTC	TRBD2	TRBV28	TRBJ2-7	16	.
CASSERGNQPQHF	TGTGCCAGCAGTGAACGAGGGAATCAGCCCCAGCATTTT	.	TRBV6-1	TRBJ1-5	13	many
CASSGGVNEQYF	TGTGCCAGCAGCGGCGGCGTAAACGAGCAGTACTTC	.	TRBV6-2/TRBV6-3	TRBJ2-7	12	many
CASRGLGPRQFF	TGTGCCAGCAGGGGACTCGGACCAAGGCAGTTCTTC	.	TRBV28	TRBJ2-1	12	many
CASSQLAGVHYNEQFF	TGCGCCAGCAGCCAACTAGCGGGAGTCCACTACAATGAGCAGTTCTTC	TRBD2	TRBV4-1	TRBJ2-1	16	.
CASSLEYVATVVMDF	TGTGCCAGCAGCTTAGAGTACGTAGCGACAGTCGTCATGGACTTC	.	TRBV11-2	TRBJ2-7	15	many
CASSSWGARDTQYF	TGTGCCAGCAGCTCGTGGGGGGCGCGAGATACGCAGTATTTT	.	TRBV5-8	TRBJ2-3	14	.
CAIMAGGEETQYF	TGTGCCATCATGGCAGGGGGCGAGGAGACCCAGTACTTC	TRBD1	TRBV10-3	TRBJ2-5	13	many
CASSRRQPNAETQYF	TGTGCCAGCAGCCGCCGACAGCCTAATGCGGAGACCCAGTACTTC	.	TRBV7-9	TRBJ2-5	15	many
CASSPNQGVSTDTQYF	TGTGCCAGCTCCCCAAATCAGGGGGTTAGCACAGATACGCAGTATTTT	TRBD1	TRBV25-1	TRBJ2-3	16	.
CAWSHRGGTGELFF	TGTGCCTGGAGCCACAGGGGTGGCACCGGGGAGCTGTTTTTT	TRBD1	TRBV30	TRBJ2-2	14	many
CASSSPGGSNQPQHF	TGTGCCAGCAGTTCCCCAGGGGGAAGCAATCAGCCCCAGCATTTT	TRBD1	TRBV6-2/TRBV6-3	TRBJ1-5	15	many
CSVIEGRQPQHF	TGCAGCGTCATTGAGGGTCGCCAGCCCCAGCATTTT	.	TRBV29-1	TRBJ1-5	12	few
CASSQTFEKLFF	TGTGCCAGTAGTCAGACATTCGAAAAACTGTTTTTT	.	TRBV19	TRBJ1-4	12	.
CASSEGRSGSTYEQYF	TGTGCCAGCAGTGAAGGTCGAAGCGGGAGCACCTACGAGCAGTACTTC	TRBD2	TRBV2	TRBJ2-7	16	few
CASSVPGLEAVETQYF	TGTGCCAGCAGCGTACCGGGACTAGAGGCGGTAGAGACCCAGTACTTC	TRBD2	TRBV9	TRBJ2-5	16	many
CASSFTQERNEQYF	TGTGCCAGCAGTTTCACTCAGGAGCGGAACGAGCAGTACTTC	.	TRBV12-3/TRBV12-4	TRBJ2-7	14	many
CSVDEAGTSGDTQYF	TGCAGCGTCGATGAAGCAGGGACTAGCGGGGATACGCAGTATTTT	TRBD2	TRBV29-1	TRBJ2-3	15	.
CASSFGSWSYEQYF	TGTGCCAGCAGTTTTGGGTCGTGGTCCTACGAGCAGTACTTC	.	TRBV27	TRBJ2-7	14	few
CASSLAQGSYNEQFF	TGCGCCAGCAGCTTGGCCCAGGGTTCCTACAATGAGCAGTTCTTC	.	TRBV5-1	TRBJ2-1	15	many
CASSERRSNYGYTF	TGTGCCAGCAGTGAGCGCAGATCTAACTATGGCTACACCTTC	.	TRBV2	TRBJ1-2	14	many
CATTWNGNTAKNIQYF	TGTGCCACTACTTGGAACGGGAATACAGCCAAAAACATTCAGTACTTC	.	TRBV2	TRBJ2-4	16	few
CASSQDRQDTQYF	TGTGCCAGCAGCCAAGACAGGCAGGATACGCAGTATTTT	.	TRBV3-1	TRBJ2-3	13	many
CASSPLASETQYF	TGTGCCAGCTCACCCCTAGCTTCGGAGACCCAGTACTTC	.	TRBV18	TRBJ2-5	13	few
CASSAHPPGRVQETQYF	TGTGCCAGCAGTGCCCACCCGCCAGGGCGTGTCCAAGAGACCCAGTACTTC	.	TRBV27	TRBJ2-5	17	many
CASSLSNRGFYGYTF	TGTGCCAGCAGCTTATCTAACAGGGGGTTCTATGGCTACACCTTC	TRBD1	TRBV11-1	TRBJ1-2	15	many
CASSLSGDPPGELFF	TGTGCCAGCTCACTCAGCGGAGACCCCCCCGGGGAGCTGTTTTTT	.	TRBV18	TRBJ2-2	15	.
CASSLRYRGQVGSNQPQHF	TGTGCCAGCAGTTTAAGGTACAGGGGGCAAGTTGGTAGCAATCAGCCCCAGCATTTT	TRBD1	TRBV12-3/TRBV12-4	TRBJ1-5	19	.
CASSSPGLAGEGQFF	TGCGCCAGCAGCTCCCCGGGACTAGCGGGAGAAGGGCAGTTCTTC	TRBD2	TRBV5-1	TRBJ2-1	15	few
CASSLSSAGWGNNEQFF	TGTGCCAGCAGCTTATCGTCTGCGGGGTGGGGGAACAATGAGCAGTTCTTC	.	TRBV7-2	TRBJ2-1	17	few
CASSPPAGTGFEQYF	TGTGCCAGCTCACCCCCAGCGGGGACAGGGTTCGAGCAGTACTTC	TRBD1	TRBV18	TRBJ2-7	15	.